The following is a T cell receptor (beta chain) sequence with its context. Its antigen specificity is not known. A much larger clone is a single base away; this may be a read error. These data come from a study of T cells in Graves' hyperthyroidism and ophthalmopathy (dated by TCRdb to between 2019 and 2020). In terms of the full investigation: Peripheral blood samples were taken at initial diagnosis, before any treatment was given. An independent validation cohort of about 19 hyperthyroidism patients and approximately 16 patients who later progressed to ophthalmopathy tested prospective prediction of ophthalmopathy. TCR V-J signatures able to tell the groups apart were searched for in a discovery cohort of around 95 patients, of whom around 42 had Graves' ophthalmopathy and roughly 57 had stable Graves' hyperthyroidism. In more than 5 Graves' hyperthyroidism patients, the study also compared T-cell repertoires from thyroid tissue with T-cell repertoires from blood. After sampling, hyperthyroidism patients received methimazole starting at 30 mg daily, and ophthalmopathy patients received high-dose intravenous methylprednisolone. The roughly 99 discovery patients were divided at random into training and test sets in a 7:3 ratio. The paper describes TCR Vbeta CDR3 sequencing of around 140 peripheral blood samples, made up of 43 ophthalmopathy patients, approximately 73 hyperthyroidism patients and 17 progressor patients.

Study-wide findings and limitations: In validation, the model predicted progression to ophthalmopathy a median of approximately 6.3 months before onset, with about 64% sensitivity and almost 75% specificity. Most expanded thyroid clonotypes (frequency above 0.001) were also detected in blood, a finding suggesting that blood repertoires may reflect thyroid immune responses. In cross-validation, a model built on a 13 V-J signature told ophthalmopathy apart from stable hyperthyroidism with over 85% sensitivity and roughly 81% specificity, and in testing the same model reached 80%/75%. No statistical method was used to fix the sample size in advance, and group allocation was not hidden from the investigators.

Graves' hyperthyroidism was defined as stable when no progression to ophthalmopathy occurred over 18 months of follow-up. The hyperthyroidism patients were between 18 and 65 years old and newly diagnosed, with a disease duration of less than 2 months. Exclusion was applied to patients with uncontrolled infections, other autoimmune diseases, pregnancy or lactation. Clinical symptoms, serum thyroxine and TRAb, thyroid ultrasound, and orbital computed tomography formed the basis for the diagnoses. PBMCs were separated from roughly 10 ml of fresh peripheral blood using Ficoll-Paque density gradient centrifugation. Total RNA was extracted using Trizol reagent, and RNA quality was assessed on an Agilent 2100 Bioanalyzer. The TCR beta CDR3 regions were amplified from RNA transcripts. For the first round of RT-PCR on the TCR CDR3, the HTBI primer set was used together with the Qiagen OneStep RT-PCR kit. A second multiplex PCR round built the libraries, followed by size selection and purification. Sequencing of the libraries was done on an Illumina HiSeq2000 using paired-end 100 bp reads. On the study's bioinformatics: SOAPnuke was used to process the raw data, removing reads that contained adapters or uncalled bases, had a mean Phred below 15, or lacked an exact match to the constant primer or identifier. High-quality paired reads were merged with COPE v1.2.5, and unique nucleotide sequences were defined as clonotypes. MiTCR v1.1 was used to align the clonotypes against IMGT TRBV, TRBD and TRBJ reference segments. Only V-J combinations with frequency above 0.0001, covering 99.2% of repertoires, were analysed. The TCS score was defined as F50 (clonal expansion) divided by E x V (chaos), with BLOSUM62-based TCRdist calculated between CDR3 peptides within each V-J. Welch's t-statistics and random forest reduced roughly 530 V-J features to roughly 13, which were used in a naive Bayes classifier (R e1071). Thyroid-blood repertoire similarity was quantified with the Morisita-Horn index. TCRdb itself trimmed the public reads at Q25 with fastp, ran MiXCR and retained productive beta chains. One record per CDR3 amino acid sequence lists the most common genes and DNA. TCRdb, rather than the study authors, made the V and J calls. This sample lists about 840,000 distinct CDR3 sequences; roughly 37% were detected once. The biggest ten clones account for roughly 8.3% of the sample.

Reading from cysteine to phenylalanine, the CDR3 counts 14 amino acids. Here the CDR3 DNA is all that survives: 42 bases in frame from base 1. Taken from the germline V gene, the CDR1 and CDR2 loops are SGHRS and YFSETQ. Trimming at the junction amounts to 0 bases on V and 11 bases on J, and the germline ends lie 12 bases apart. The chain joins TRBV5-1 to TRBJ1-6, with no reliable assignment of the D segment. Sequenced sample: blood. This clonotype originated in a man between 18 and 29 years old with Graves' hyperthyroidism. The nucleotides read TGCGCCAGCAGCTTGGAACCGATGAATCCACCCCTCCACTTT. Translated, this is CASSLEPMNPPLHF. With the rest looked up from the reference TRBV5-1 and TRBJ1-6 genes rather than sequenced, the full variable domain is KAGVTQTPRYLIKTRGQQVTLSCSPISGHRSVSWYQQTPGQGLQFLFEYFSETQRNKGNFPGRFSGRQFSNSRSEMNVSTLELGDSALYLCASSLEPMNPPLHFGNGTRLTVT.